This T cell receptor (beta chain) was retrieved from a study of blood T cells in healthy people across ages (dated by TCRdb to between 2014 and 2017). With regard to the full study: In model experiments, roughly one uniquely barcoded TCR beta cDNA molecule per two T cells was captured by template switching. The study measured age-related changes in TCR beta repertoire diversity using deep sequencing normalized with unique cDNA molecular identifiers. For two donors (one aged 18 to 30 and one aged 80 or older), the study analyzed two additional independent replicas of 1 million unique cDNA reads from the same blood draw. Donors were grouped into four age groups: young (average 16 years), middle-aged (39), aged (62) and long-lived (around 80).

This clonotype has at least ten counts. The antigen it binds to is not known. No quality values exist for individual bases; no much larger clone is one base distant. The research as a whole found: Conclusive comparison of naive and antigen-experienced compartments was prevented by the profiling of bulk unsorted PBMCs. Compared with the aged group, the long-lived group had more naive CD4+ T cells, fewer expanded clones and increased TCR diversity, suggesting age selection. Because the CMV infection status of the donors was unknown, age-related changes in expanded clonotypes may potentially have been confounded. The percentage of naive T cells measured by flow cytometry correlated strongly with observed TCR beta diversity. As age increased, observed TCR beta diversity per million T cells dropped in a roughly linear way, and a significant reduction was already evident by age around 41. Estimates of total diversity from one million sequenced T cells were regarded as lower bounds and underestimates.

Donors were a few dozen systemically healthy Caucasian individuals from Russia aged roughly 6 to 90 years. Each donor gave around 9.5 milliliters of peripheral blood, collected into EDTA-treated Vacutainer tubes. Ficoll-Paque density-gradient centrifugation was used to isolate PBMCs, with at least 6 million obtained per sample. Trizol reagent was used to extract total RNA from the PBMCs, yielding at least 5 micrograms per sample. The percentages of naive CD45RAhigh/CD27high T cells were determined by flow cytometry on a PBMC aliquot from every donor. The library was made by 5' RACE. Sequencing was performed on an Illumina HiSeq 2500. A second PCR of about 6 to 11 cycles was performed with a sample-barcoded 5' primer and a J-beta primer mix. Each TCR beta cDNA molecule received a unique molecular identifier from a template-switch 5' adaptor carrying 12 random nucleotides. Each sample yielded at least 3 million CDR3-containing paired-end reads. First-strand cDNA was synthesized from all RNA with the Mint cDNA synthesis kit, primed by a TRBC-specific oligonucleotide. After uracil-DNA glycosylase treatment, a first 18-cycle PCR used universal primers M1SS and BC2_uni_R on all cDNA. Turning to the authors' computational methods: For normalization, 1 million high-quality reads, each with a distinct molecular identifier, were randomly selected from each sample. Reads sharing molecular identifiers were discarded rather than binned into consensus sequences. MiTCR, set to a Q25 quality threshold and the strictest error-elimination algorithm, was used for CDR3 identification, clonotype clustering and error correction. Lower-bound total TCR beta diversity was estimated with a nonparametric unseen species model using Euler transformation. Using fastp trimming at Q25 and MiXCR clonotype assembly, TCRdb reanalyzed the public sequencing data and kept in-frame beta chains. Entries are consolidated by CDR3 protein sequence, retaining the most common genes and DNA. Here the V and J calls rest on TCRdb's processing, not on the authors' analysis. The sample includes about 760,000 distinct CDR3 sequences, with roughly 25% observed a single time. The ten largest account for more than 8.5% of the sample.

Another study also made use of these data, one on T cells of mothers and their children. The second study reports: The donors were nine systemically healthy Caucasian individuals, made up of three mothers and their six children. cDNA synthesis used all of the extracted RNA, with roughly 1.5 ug of RNA in each 15 ul reaction. Sample barcodes and 2-4 random nucleotides were added via the M1S primer in the second PCR. Over 8 million TCR beta CDR3 reads were obtained for each mother, and 2.5 million to 3 million reads were obtained for each child. In both related and unrelated pairs, thymic selection shapes the output of TCR recombination in a similar way, with inherited differences having only a minor effect. Normalized repertoire overlap was always found to be slightly, but never significantly, higher in related mother-child pairs than in unrelated mother-child pairs. No persistent microchimeric T cell clones were detected, at a sensitivity of around 100 clones per million clonotypes. To look for features that set related mother-child pairs apart from unrelated individuals, the researchers ran deep NGS to compare the TCR beta repertoires of mothers and children. The mean age was roughly 40 +/- 4 years for the mothers and approximately 11 +/- 4 years for the children. After adapters were ligated using NEBNext reagents, the libraries underwent 100+100 nt paired-end sequencing on an Illumina HiSeq 2000. Mother and child libraries were prepared a month apart and sequenced in separate runs to prevent cross-contamination. Each donor had between roughly 450,000 and 2,100,000 distinct TCR beta clonotypes identified. Naive TCR beta clonotypes were estimated from low-frequency clonotypes matched to each donor's FACS-determined naive share, without sorting.

The TCR sequence derives from a boy younger than 18 in good health. Sequencing used blood.

The sequenced DNA is TGCAGTGCGTCCCCCGAACAGGGGGGCAATCAGCCCCAGCATTTT. It encodes CSASPEQGGNQPQHF. Here the chain combines TRBV20-1 and TRBJ1-5, and 8 junction bases match TRBD1. The CDR3 runs 15 residues from the cysteine to the phenylalanine. CDR3 DNA is the only sequence kept; it has 45 bases, read in frame from the first base. Here V drops 6 bases and J drops 2 bases, and the junction holds 9 bases not matched to any gene. CDR1 and CDR2 are read off the germline V gene (reference sequence) as DFQATT and SNEGSKA.